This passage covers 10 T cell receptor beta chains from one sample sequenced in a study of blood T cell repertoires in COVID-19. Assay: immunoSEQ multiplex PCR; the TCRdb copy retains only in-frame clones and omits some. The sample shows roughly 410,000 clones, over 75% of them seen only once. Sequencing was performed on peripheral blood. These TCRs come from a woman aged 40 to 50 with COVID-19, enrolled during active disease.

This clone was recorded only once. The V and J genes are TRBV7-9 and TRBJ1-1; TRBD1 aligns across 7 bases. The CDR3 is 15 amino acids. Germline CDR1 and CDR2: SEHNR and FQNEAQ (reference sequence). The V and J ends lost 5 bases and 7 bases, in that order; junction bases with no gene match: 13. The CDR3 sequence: CASSKDKGARDEAFF. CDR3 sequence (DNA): TGTGCCAGCAGCAAGGATAAGGGGGCGCGGGATGAAGCTTTCTTT.

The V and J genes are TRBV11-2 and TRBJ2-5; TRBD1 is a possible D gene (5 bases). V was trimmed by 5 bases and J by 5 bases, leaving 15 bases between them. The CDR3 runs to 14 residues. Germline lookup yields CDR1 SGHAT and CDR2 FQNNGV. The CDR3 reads CASSQRSGMETQYF. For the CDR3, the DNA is TGTGCCAGCAGCCAAAGGTCAGGGATGGAGACCCAGTACTTC.

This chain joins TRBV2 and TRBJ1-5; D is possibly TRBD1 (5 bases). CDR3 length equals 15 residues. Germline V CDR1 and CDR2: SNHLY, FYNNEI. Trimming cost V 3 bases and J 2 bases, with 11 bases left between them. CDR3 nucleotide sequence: TGTGCCAGCAGTGAGGACGGGGGAGGCAATCAGCCCCAGCATTTT. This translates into CASSEDGGGNQPQHF.

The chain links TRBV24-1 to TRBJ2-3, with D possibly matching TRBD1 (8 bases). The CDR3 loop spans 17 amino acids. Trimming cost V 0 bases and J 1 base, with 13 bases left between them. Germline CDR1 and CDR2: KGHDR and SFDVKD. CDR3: CATSDLNRGGGTDTQYF. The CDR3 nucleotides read TGTGCCACCAGTGATTTGAACAGGGGGGGAGGCACAGATACGCAGTATTTT.

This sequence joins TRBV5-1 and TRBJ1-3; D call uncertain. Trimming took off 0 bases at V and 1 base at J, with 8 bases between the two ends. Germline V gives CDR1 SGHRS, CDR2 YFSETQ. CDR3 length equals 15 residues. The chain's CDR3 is CASSLAHGSGNTIYF. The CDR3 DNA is TGCGCCAGCAGCTTGGCCCACGGGTCTGGAAACACCATATATTTT.

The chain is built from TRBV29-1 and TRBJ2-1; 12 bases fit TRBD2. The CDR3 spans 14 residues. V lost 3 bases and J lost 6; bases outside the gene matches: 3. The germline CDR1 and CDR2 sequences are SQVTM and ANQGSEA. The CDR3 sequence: CSVEGLAGRNEQFF. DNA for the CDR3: TGCAGCGTTGAGGGACTAGCGGGTCGCAATGAGCAGTTCTTC.

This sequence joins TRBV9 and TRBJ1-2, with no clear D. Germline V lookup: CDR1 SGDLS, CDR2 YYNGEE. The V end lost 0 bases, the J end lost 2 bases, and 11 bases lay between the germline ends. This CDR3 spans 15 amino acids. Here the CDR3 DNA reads TGTGCCAGCAGCGTAGGGTCCATTGGCAACTATGGCTACACCTTC. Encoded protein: CASSVGSIGNYGYTF.

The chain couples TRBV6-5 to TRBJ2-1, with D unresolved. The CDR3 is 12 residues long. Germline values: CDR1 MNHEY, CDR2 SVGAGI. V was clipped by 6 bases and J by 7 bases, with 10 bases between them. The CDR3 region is CASRSIINEQFF. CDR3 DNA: TGTGCCAGCAGAAGCATAATTAATGAGCAGTTCTTC.

The CDR3 DNA reads as TGCGCCAGCAGCCATCTGTCGGGTAGTGGCACTGAAGCTTTCTTT. It is translated as CASSHLSGSGTEAFF. The rearrangement links TRBV5-1 to TRBJ1-1; D remains ambiguous. The CDR3 totals 15 residues. Deletions cut 4 bases from V and 4 bases from J, with 17 bases between. Germline CDR1 SGHRS, CDR2 YFSETQ.

This CDR3 is CASSLESTGGNGELFF. The CDR3 DNA is TGTGCCAGCAGCTTAGAGAGTACAGGGGGGAACGGGGAGCTGTTTTTT. The chain recombines TRBV11-1 with TRBJ2-2, with TRBD1 matching 8 bases. V dropped 1 base and J dropped 7; count of bases not matched to a gene: 8. Germline assignment: CDR1 SGHAT and CDR2 FQDESV (reference sequence). There are 16 residues in the CDR3.